A selection of T cell receptor beta chains follows, all from one sample in a study of STAT3 mutations in large granular lymphocyte leukemia. The assay was immunoSEQ multiplex PCR, and TCRdb's table has in-frame clones only and misses some. This sample yields roughly 2,100 clones, of which about two thirds are seen a single time; around 83% belongs to the top ten. The sequenced sample consisted of peripheral blood mononuclear cells. The receptors shown here come from a man aged 55 to 70 with T-cell large granular lymphocyte leukemia. Some clones in this sample may be carry-over from other donors' samples. Each CDR3 is given with its conserved first and last residue. D genes are given only for firm matches. Rows give clone size only sometimes, using once, few, many, or a class for an expanded clone.

cdr3_aa: CASSPGQGMKTQYF
cdr3_nt: TGCGCCAGCAGCCCCGGACAGGGAATGAAGACCCAGTACTTC
d_call: TRBD1
clone_size: .
v_call: TRBV5-1
cdr3_length: 14
j_call: TRBJ2-5

cdr3_aa: CASSLAPSAGGNGPQETQYF
cdr3_nt: TGTGCCAGCAGCTTAGCGCCGTCGGCGGGGGGAAATGGACCCCAAGAGACCCAGTACTTC
d_call: TRBD2
clone_size: .
v_call: TRBV7-2
cdr3_length: 20
j_call: TRBJ2-5

cdr3_aa: CASSDSPGQANYGYTF
cdr3_nt: TGTGCCAGCAGTGATTCCCCGGGACAGGCTAACTATGGCTACACCTTC
d_call: TRBD1
clone_size: .
v_call: TRBV25-1
cdr3_length: 16
j_call: TRBJ1-2

cdr3_aa: CASSPLQDSGNTIYF
cdr3_nt: TGTGCCAGCTCACCATTGCAGGACTCTGGAAACACCATATATTTT
d_call: .
clone_size: .
v_call: TRBV18
cdr3_length: 15
j_call: TRBJ1-3

cdr3_aa: CASSQSGNQPQHF
cdr3_nt: TGTGCCAGCAGCCAGTCGGGGAATCAGCCCCAGCATTTT
d_call: .
clone_size: once
v_call: TRBV14
cdr3_length: 13
j_call: TRBJ1-5

cdr3_aa: CASSQPTSPGEVTQETQYF
cdr3_nt: TGCGCCAGCAGCCAACCAACCTCACCGGGGGAGGTCACTCAAGAGACCCAGTACTTC
d_call: .
clone_size: few
v_call: TRBV4-1
cdr3_length: 19
j_call: TRBJ2-5

cdr3_aa: CASSLDRNQPQHF
cdr3_nt: TGTGCCAGCAGCTTGGACAGAAATCAGCCCCAGCATTTT
d_call: .
clone_size: .
v_call: TRBV5-6
cdr3_length: 13
j_call: TRBJ1-5

cdr3_aa: CASSLEGRDGYTDTQYF
cdr3_nt: TGCGCCAGCAGCTTGGAGGGCCGGGACGGTTACACAGATACGCAGTATTTT
d_call: .
clone_size: once
v_call: TRBV5-1
cdr3_length: 17
j_call: TRBJ2-3

cdr3_aa: CASSSGETQYF
cdr3_nt: TGTGCCAGCAGTTCAGGAGAGACCCAGTACTTC
d_call: .
clone_size: .
v_call: TRBV6-6
cdr3_length: 11
j_call: TRBJ2-5

cdr3_aa: CASSFFARGIYGYTF
cdr3_nt: TGTGCCAGCAGCTTTTTCGCGAGGGGGATCTATGGCTACACCTTC
d_call: .
clone_size: .
v_call: TRBV11-2
cdr3_length: 15
j_call: TRBJ1-2

cdr3_aa: CASAASGGAEDTQYF
cdr3_nt: TGTGCCAGCGCGGCTAGCGGGGGGGCCGAAGATACGCAGTATTTT
d_call: TRBD2
clone_size: once
v_call: TRBV9
cdr3_length: 15
j_call: TRBJ2-3

cdr3_aa: CASGLVQVDPRRPNQPQHF
cdr3_nt: TGTGCTAGTGGTTTGGTACAAGTAGATCCCAGACGGCCCAATCAGCCCCAGCATTTT
d_call: .
clone_size: .
v_call: TRBV12-5
cdr3_length: 19
j_call: TRBJ1-5

cdr3_aa: CASSLPPGQGAYEQYF
cdr3_nt: TGTGCCAGCAGCTTACCCCCGGGACAGGGGGCATACGAGCAGTACTTC
d_call: TRBD1
clone_size: .
v_call: TRBV7-9
cdr3_length: 16
j_call: TRBJ2-7

cdr3_aa: CASSLESASLRTF
cdr3_nt: TGCGCCAGCAGCTTGGAATCGGCCAGCCTTAGAACCTTC
d_call: .
clone_size: .
v_call: TRBV5-1
cdr3_length: 13
j_call: TRBJ1-2

cdr3_aa: CASSRWTENYGYTF
cdr3_nt: TGTGCCAGCAGTCGCTGGACGGAAAACTATGGCTACACCTTC
d_call: .
clone_size: .
v_call: TRBV6-6
cdr3_length: 14
j_call: TRBJ1-2

cdr3_aa: CASSQDLRGGNQPQHF
cdr3_nt: TGCGCCAGCAGCCAAGATTTGAGGGGAGGGAATCAGCCCCAGCATTTT
d_call: .
clone_size: few
v_call: TRBV4-3
cdr3_length: 16
j_call: TRBJ1-5

cdr3_aa: CASSQETVNSPLHF
cdr3_nt: TGTGCCAGCAGCCAAGAGACAGTGAATTCACCCCTCCACTTT
d_call: .
clone_size: .
v_call: TRBV4-2
cdr3_length: 14
j_call: TRBJ1-6

cdr3_aa: CASGLGTGYNSPLHF
cdr3_nt: TGTGCCAGCGGACTAGGGACAGGTTATAATTCACCCCTCCACTTT
d_call: TRBD1
clone_size: .
v_call: TRBV6-5
cdr3_length: 15
j_call: TRBJ1-6

cdr3_aa: CASSPGQLGNYGYTF
cdr3_nt: TGTGCCAGCAGCCCCGGCCAGCTCGGGAACTATGGCTACACCTTC
d_call: .
clone_size: .
v_call: TRBV5-6
cdr3_length: 15
j_call: TRBJ1-2

cdr3_aa: CASSAGAEAFF
cdr3_nt: TGTGCCAGCTCGGCGGGTGCTGAAGCTTTCTTT
d_call: .
clone_size: .
v_call: TRBV7-9
cdr3_length: 11
j_call: TRBJ1-1